The rows below give T cell receptor beta chains drawn from one sample of a study of regulatory T cells in long-lasting Graves disease. TCRdb passed the multiplex PCR reads through MiXCR, listing each CDR3 protein once. The table lists about 660,000 distinct CDR3 sequences, roughly 30% of them singletons. This specimen was peripheral blood mononuclear cells (PBMCs), taken when the disease was refractory, from a patient treated with antithyroid drugs. Receptors originate from a female donor with Graves disease. CDR3s include the opening cysteine and the closing phenylalanine or tryptophan. D genes are given only for firm matches. Where a row states a size, it is once, few, many or the class of an expanded clone; other rows omit it.

j_call d_call v_call clone_size cdr3_aa cdr3_nt
TRBJ2-5 NA TRBV12-3/TRBV12-4 many CASSLTGEETQYF TGTGCCAGCAGTTTAACCGGGGAAGAGACCCAGTACTTC
TRBJ1-2 TRBD1 TRBV20-1 few CSARPGQGNSDGYTF TGCAGTGCTAGACCGGGACAGGGTAATTCGGATGGCTACACCTTC
TRBJ2-7 TRBD2 TRBV20-1 NA CSARDPWSGSSYEQYF TGCAGTGCTAGAGATCCGTGGAGCGGGAGCTCCTACGAGCAGTACTTC
TRBJ2-5 NA TRBV7-9 few CASSPPASGGETQYF TGTGCCAGCAGCCCCCCCGCCAGCGGCGGGGAGACCCAGTACTTC
TRBJ2-5 NA TRBV7-3 NA CASSPRGTETQYF TGTGCCAGCAGCCCCCGAGGGACAGAGACCCAGTACTTC
TRBJ1-5 NA TRBV2 few CASSVSLRRTLDSPQRASNQPQHF TGTGCCAGCAGTGTCTCCCTACGACGGACCCTGGACAGTCCACAGAGGGCTAGCAATCAGCCCCAGCATTTT
TRBJ2-5 TRBD1 TRBV6-1 many CASSKPRTGQETQYF TGTGCCAGCAGTAAGCCCCGGACAGGCCAAGAGACCCAGTACTTC
TRBJ2-2 NA TRBV11-3 few CASSLVGGDSLTGELFF TGTGCCAGCAGCTTAGTCGGCGGTGACAGCCTCACCGGGGAGCTGTTTTTT
TRBJ1-6 NA TRBV6-1 few CASSDMARGRSPLHF TGTGCCAGCAGTGATATGGCCAGGGGACGCTCACCCCTCCACTTT
TRBJ1-2 NA TRBV7-9 NA CASSLEAGRGYTF TGTGCCAGCAGCTTGGAGGCAGGGCGCGGCTACACCTTC
TRBJ1-2 NA TRBV7-9 few CASSPRVPGRHGYTF TGTGCCAGCAGCCCCAGGGTCCCAGGCAGGCATGGCTACACCTTC
TRBJ1-4 NA TRBV28 many CASSLAGVEKLFF TGTGCCAGCAGTTTGGCAGGGGTGGAAAAACTGTTTTTT
TRBJ2-7 NA TRBV7-3 few CASSFRAKTDEQYF TGTGCCAGCAGCTTCCGGGCCAAGACCGACGAGCAGTACTTC
TRBJ1-4 NA TRBV15 few CATSPESGGMGKLFF TGTGCCACCAGCCCAGAGTCGGGTGGTATGGGAAAACTGTTTTTT
TRBJ1-2 NA TRBV29-1 few CSVVHGNYGYTF TGCAGCGTTGTCCACGGGAACTATGGCTACACCTTC
TRBJ1-5 TRBD1 TRBV20-1 few CSALQGASSQPQHF TGCAGTGCTTTACAGGGGGCTTCTAGTCAGCCCCAGCATTTT
TRBJ1-5 NA TRBV2 NA CASRGQGHEQPQHF TGTGCCAGCAGGGGCCAGGGGCATGAGCAGCCCCAGCATTTT
TRBJ1-3 NA TRBV6-2/TRBV6-3 NA CASSSRATVTPGTIYF TGTGCCAGCAGTTCTAGAGCGACAGTCACGCCTGGCACCATATATTTT
TRBJ1-2 NA TRBV19 NA CASMSGDYGYTF TGTGCCAGTATGTCAGGAGACTATGGCTACACCTTC
TRBJ2-3 TRBD2 TRBV6-1 NA CASSERFSGGGTDTQYF TGTGCCAGCAGTGAAAGGTTTAGCGGGGGGGGGACAGATACGCAGTATTTT
TRBJ1-6 TRBD1 TRBV7-3 NA CASSKDRGYNSPLHF TGTGCCAGCAGCAAGGACAGGGGGTATAATTCACCCCTCCACTTT
TRBJ2-4 TRBD1 TRBV7-3 NA CASSDSGTVQYF TGTGCCAGCAGCGACTCCGGGACAGTTCAGTACTTC
TRBJ1-5 NA TRBV6-4 NA CASSQAFRSSQHF TGTGCCAGCAGCCAGGCGTTTAGGTCGTCCCAGCATTTT
TRBJ2-5 NA TRBV19 few CASSTLGTVQETQYF TGTGCCAGTAGTACCCTCGGGACGGTCCAAGAGACCCAGTACTTC
TRBJ1-2 NA TRBV5-4 NA CASSLRFQGGGYTF TGTGCCAGCAGCTTGCGGTTTCAGGGTGGTGGCTACACCTTC
TRBJ2-7 TRBD1 TRBV11-2 NA CASTRQGNEQYF TGTGCCAGCACCAGACAGGGCAACGAGCAGTACTTC
TRBJ2-2 TRBD2 TRBV6-1 NA CASSENRLAGTGELFF TGTGCCAGCAGTGAAAACAGACTAGCGGGTACCGGGGAGCTGTTTTTT
TRBJ2-6 NA TRBV6-5 few CASSYGGTGANVLTF TGTGCCAGCAGTTACGGGGGGACTGGGGCCAACGTCCTGACTTTC
TRBJ1-1 NA TRBV7-2 once CASSLAGGANEAFF TGTGCCAGCAGCTTAGCGGGGGGCGCAAATGAAGCTTTCTTT
TRBJ1-1 NA TRBV18 few CASSPAGMDTEAFF TGTGCCAGCTCACCAGCAGGGATGGATACTGAAGCTTTCTTT
TRBJ1-5 NA TRBV6-2/TRBV6-3 few CASSEFAGPQPQHF TGTGCCAGCAGTGAATTTGCAGGGCCTCAGCCCCAGCATTTT
TRBJ1-5 TRBD1 TRBV30 NA CAWASPGTAVNQPQHF TGTGCCTGGGCCAGCCCCGGGACAGCAGTCAATCAGCCCCAGCATTTT
TRBJ1-2 NA TRBV12-3/TRBV12-4 many CASSLPGDGYTF TGTGCCAGCAGTTTACCAGGTGATGGCTACACCTTC
TRBJ2-1 TRBD2 TRBV6-4 NA CASSVSGRAPIYNEQFF TGTGCCAGCAGTGTCAGCGGGAGGGCCCCTATCTACAATGAGCAGTTCTTC
TRBJ1-5 NA TRBV5-6 NA CASSFSHLSNQPQHF TGTGCCAGCAGCTTTAGTCACCTTAGCAATCAGCCCCAGCATTTT
TRBJ2-3 TRBD2 TRBV12-3/TRBV12-4 NA CASSNTGTSSYTDTQYF TGTGCCAGCAGTAATACCGGGACTAGCTCTTACACAGATACGCAGTATTTT
TRBJ2-2 NA TRBV10-3 few CAIKADWDTGELFF TGTGCCATCAAGGCAGATTGGGACACCGGGGAGCTGTTTTTT
TRBJ1-5 TRBD1 TRBV28 NA CASSSPDRGLHQPQHF TGTGCCAGCAGTTCCCCGGACAGGGGTTTGCATCAGCCCCAGCATTTT
TRBJ1-6 TRBD1 TRBV2 NA CASSRGGQGPTGTLHF TGTGCCAGCAGCAGGGGGGGACAGGGCCCGACCGGGACCCTCCACTTT
TRBJ1-6 TRBD1 TRBV25-1 NA CASSEPGQGNPPLHF TGTGCCAGCAGTGAACCGGGACAGGGGAATCCACCCCTCCACTTT
TRBJ2-5 TRBD2 TRBV5-4 NA CASSHGLAGEGETQYF TGTGCCAGCAGCCACGGACTAGCGGGAGAAGGAGAGACCCAGTACTTC
TRBJ2-7 TRBD1 TRBV28 many CASSPGTGGFNEQYF TGTGCCAGCAGTCCTGGGACAGGGGGCTTCAACGAGCAGTACTTC
TRBJ1-1 NA TRBV5-6 NA CASSFVGVQNTEAFF TGTGCCAGCAGCTTTGTGGGGGTACAGAACACTGAAGCTTTCTTT
TRBJ1-5 NA TRBV28 NA CATRVENQPQHF TGTGCCACCAGAGTAGAGAATCAGCCCCAGCATTTT
TRBJ1-5 TRBD1 TRBV6-1 NA CASIRTGNQPQHF TGTGCCAGCATTCGGACAGGGAATCAGCCCCAGCATTTT
TRBJ2-4 TRBD1 TRBV5-1 NA CASSLRGQGEAKNIQYF TGCGCCAGCAGCTTGAGGGGACAGGGGGAGGCCAAAAACATTCAGTACTTC
TRBJ1-5 NA TRBV28 many CASSKNQPQHF TGTGCCAGCAGCAAGAATCAGCCCCAGCATTTT
TRBJ1-5 NA TRBV20-1 NA CSAHQTGSNQPQHF TGCAGTGCTCACCAAACAGGGAGCAATCAGCCCCAGCATTTT
TRBJ2-2 NA TRBV20-1 few CSARETTGELFF TGCAGTGCTAGAGAAACAACCGGGGAGCTGTTTTTT
TRBJ1-2 NA TRBV9 NA CASSVGAGINYGYTF TGTGCCAGCAGCGTAGGGGCAGGGATTAACTATGGCTACACCTTC
TRBJ2-4 NA TRBV6-5 NA CASSYVGLENIQYF TGTGCCAGCAGTTACGTCGGGTTGGAAAACATTCAGTACTTC
TRBJ1-1 TRBD1 TRBV10-3 NA CAISESLWGTGRTEAFF TGTGCCATCAGTGAGTCGCTCTGGGGGACAGGGAGGACTGAAGCTTTCTTT
TRBJ1-2 TRBD1 TRBV29-1 NA CSVEVPRTGGTGGYTF TGCAGCGTTGAAGTTCCCCGGACAGGGGGAACGGGAGGCTACACCTTC